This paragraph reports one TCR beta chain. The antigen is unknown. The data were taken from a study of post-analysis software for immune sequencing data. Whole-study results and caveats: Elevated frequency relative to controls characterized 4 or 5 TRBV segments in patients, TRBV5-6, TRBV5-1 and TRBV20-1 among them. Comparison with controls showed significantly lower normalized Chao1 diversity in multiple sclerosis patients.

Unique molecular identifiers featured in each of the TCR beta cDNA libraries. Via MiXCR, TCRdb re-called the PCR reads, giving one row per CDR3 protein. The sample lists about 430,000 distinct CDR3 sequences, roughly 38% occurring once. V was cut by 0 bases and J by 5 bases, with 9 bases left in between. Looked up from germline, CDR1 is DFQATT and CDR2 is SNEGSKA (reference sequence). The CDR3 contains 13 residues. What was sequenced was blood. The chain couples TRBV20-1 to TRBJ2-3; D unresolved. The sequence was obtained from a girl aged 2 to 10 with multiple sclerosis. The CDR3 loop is CSARDLTRDTQYF. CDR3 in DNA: TGCAGTGCTAGAGATTTGACCCGAGATACGCAGTATTTT.